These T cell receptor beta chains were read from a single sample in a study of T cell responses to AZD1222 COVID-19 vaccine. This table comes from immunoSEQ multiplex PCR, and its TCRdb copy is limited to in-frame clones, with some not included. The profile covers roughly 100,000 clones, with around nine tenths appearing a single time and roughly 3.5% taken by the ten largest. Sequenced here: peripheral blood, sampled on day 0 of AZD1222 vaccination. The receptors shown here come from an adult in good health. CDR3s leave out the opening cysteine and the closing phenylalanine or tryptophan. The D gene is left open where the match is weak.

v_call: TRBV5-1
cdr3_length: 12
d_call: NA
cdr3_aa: ASSQTSSGNTIY

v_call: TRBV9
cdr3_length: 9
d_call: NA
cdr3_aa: ASGTSSLQY

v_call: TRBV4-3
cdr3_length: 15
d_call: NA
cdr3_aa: ASSQGSGSGQVYEQY

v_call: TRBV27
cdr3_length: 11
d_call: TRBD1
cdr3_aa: ASSFGQGYEQY

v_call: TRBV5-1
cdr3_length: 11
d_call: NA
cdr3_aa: ASSFTLMTEAF

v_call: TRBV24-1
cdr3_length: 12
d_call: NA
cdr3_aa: ATSDSPFTDTQY

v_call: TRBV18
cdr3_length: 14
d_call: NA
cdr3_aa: ASSPPGGGAGQPQH

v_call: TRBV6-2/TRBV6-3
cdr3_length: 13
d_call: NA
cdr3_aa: ASSYGASSSYEQY

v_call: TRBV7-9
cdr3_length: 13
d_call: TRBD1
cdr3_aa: ASSRGQGWFYEQY

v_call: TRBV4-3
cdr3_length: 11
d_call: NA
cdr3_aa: ASSQDFGREQY

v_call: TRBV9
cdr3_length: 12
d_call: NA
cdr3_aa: ASTPGTPTDTQY

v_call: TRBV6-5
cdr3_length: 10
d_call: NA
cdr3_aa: ASSNSYNTIY

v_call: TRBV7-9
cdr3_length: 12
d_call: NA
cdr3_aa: ASSLLGSNSPLH

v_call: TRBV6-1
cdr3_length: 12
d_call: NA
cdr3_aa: ASSERGQSTEAF

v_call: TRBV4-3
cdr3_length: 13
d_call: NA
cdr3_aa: ASSQGPKGNTEAF

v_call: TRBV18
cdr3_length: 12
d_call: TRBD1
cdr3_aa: ASSPFGTAHEAF

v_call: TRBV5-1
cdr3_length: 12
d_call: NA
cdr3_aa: ASSSRPGSYGYT

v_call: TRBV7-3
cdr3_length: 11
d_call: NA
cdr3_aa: ASSLTAGNGYT

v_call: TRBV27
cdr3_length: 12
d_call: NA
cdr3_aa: ASRSPAEGYGYT

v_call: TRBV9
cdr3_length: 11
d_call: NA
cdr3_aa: ASKTGSTGELF

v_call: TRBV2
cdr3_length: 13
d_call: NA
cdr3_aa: ASMGGTGPRYGYT

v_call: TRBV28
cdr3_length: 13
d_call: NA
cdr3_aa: ASSRDGGYNSPLH

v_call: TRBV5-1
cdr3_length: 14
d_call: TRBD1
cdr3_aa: ASSQMPGQGDEKLF

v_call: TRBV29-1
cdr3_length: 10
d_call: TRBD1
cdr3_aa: SVETGNYGYT

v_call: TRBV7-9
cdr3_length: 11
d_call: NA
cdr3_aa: ASSLGGATEAF

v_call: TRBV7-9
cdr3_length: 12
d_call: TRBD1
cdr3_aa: ASSGGGLLYGYT

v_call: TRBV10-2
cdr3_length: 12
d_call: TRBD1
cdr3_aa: ASSVILTGEKLF

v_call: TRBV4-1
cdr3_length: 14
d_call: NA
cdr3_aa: ASSPNSGNYNQPQH

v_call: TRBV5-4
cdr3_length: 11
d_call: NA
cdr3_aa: ASSLGGAGGYT

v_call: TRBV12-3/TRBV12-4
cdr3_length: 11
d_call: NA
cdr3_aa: ASSLRSLGGYT

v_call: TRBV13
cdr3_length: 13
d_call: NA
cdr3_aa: ASSRGITSTDTQY

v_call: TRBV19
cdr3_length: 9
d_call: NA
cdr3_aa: ASSPSTGYT

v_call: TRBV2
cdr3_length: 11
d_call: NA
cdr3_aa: ASSERGNSPLH

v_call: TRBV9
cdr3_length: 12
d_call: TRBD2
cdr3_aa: ASSPGTNSREQY

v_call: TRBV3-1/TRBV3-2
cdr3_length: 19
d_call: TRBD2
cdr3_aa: ASSQGRGFMGLAGGENEQF

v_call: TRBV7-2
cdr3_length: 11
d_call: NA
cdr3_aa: ASSSGQFYGYT

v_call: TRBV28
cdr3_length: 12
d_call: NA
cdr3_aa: ASSFQRHLDTQY

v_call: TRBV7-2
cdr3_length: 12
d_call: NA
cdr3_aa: ASSLARGGGELF

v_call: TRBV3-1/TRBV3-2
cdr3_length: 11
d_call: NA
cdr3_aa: ASSQVRSYGYT

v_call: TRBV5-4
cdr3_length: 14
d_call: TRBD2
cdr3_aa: ASSQGLAGGSETQY

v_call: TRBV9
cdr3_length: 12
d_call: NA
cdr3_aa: ASSVAGDGNTIY

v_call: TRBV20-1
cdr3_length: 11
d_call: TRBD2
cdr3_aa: SASVTSGGEQY

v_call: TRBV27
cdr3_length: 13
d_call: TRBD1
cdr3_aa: ASSLSTGPTYEQY

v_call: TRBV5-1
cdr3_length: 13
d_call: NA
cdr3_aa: ASRPGWELNTEAF

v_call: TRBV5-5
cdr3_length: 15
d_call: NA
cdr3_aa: ASSPFSTVQMNTEAF

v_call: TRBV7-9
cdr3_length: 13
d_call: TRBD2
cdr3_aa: ASSLLPSGMHEQF

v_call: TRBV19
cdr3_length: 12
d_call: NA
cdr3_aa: ASSIEGDNSPLH

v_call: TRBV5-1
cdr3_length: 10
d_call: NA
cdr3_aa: ASSDPFDEQF

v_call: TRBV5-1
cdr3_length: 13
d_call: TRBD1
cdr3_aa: ASSLGGQGQYEQY

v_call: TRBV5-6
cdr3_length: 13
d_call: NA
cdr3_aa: ASSAKLGGFNEQF

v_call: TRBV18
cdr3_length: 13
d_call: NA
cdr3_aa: ASSPLGSHNSPLH

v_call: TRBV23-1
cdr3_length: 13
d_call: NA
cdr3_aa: ASSQTGCTGNTIY

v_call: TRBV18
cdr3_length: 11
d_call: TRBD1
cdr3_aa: ASFTGGNTEAF

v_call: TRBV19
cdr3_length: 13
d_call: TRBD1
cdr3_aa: ASTTGAATNEKLF